What follows are 12 T cell receptor beta chains derived from one specimen sequenced in a study of cytomegalovirus exposure and HLA in healthy donors. The PCR was carried out with 60 Vbeta primers and 13 Jbeta primers. Here immunoSEQ multiplex PCR was the method, and the copy in TCRdb shows in-frame clones only, minus some. The data hold about 110,000 clones, with roughly 82% observed a single time. Source material: PBMCs. These receptors were obtained from a man aged 45-65 years in good health and CMV-seronegative.

This clone was seen just once. The CDR3 nucleotides read TGTGCCAGCAGCCCCAGTCCCGCCCCCGGGGAGCTGTTTTTT. Translation: CASSPSPAPGELFF. V and J are TRBV5-4 and TRBJ2-2; no definite D call. The CDR3 extends over 14 amino acids. CDR1 is SGHNT, CDR2 YYREEE, per germline (reference sequence). V was clipped by 4 bases and J by 6 bases, with 13 bases between them.

This clone has a single count. The rearrangement joins TRBV9 to TRBJ1-1; D unclear. The germline V gene has CDR1 SGDLS and CDR2 YYNGEE. Between the trimmed V and J ends, which lost 4 bases and 0 bases, there was a span of 7 bases. CDR3 size: 13 residues. The CDR3 loop reads CASSLQVNTEAFF. CDR3 sequence (DNA): TGTGCCAGCAGCTTGCAGGTGAACACTGAAGCTTTCTTT.

This chain joins TRBV6-1 and TRBJ2-1; D not certain. The CDR3 sequence is 12 residues long. CDR1 and CDR2 from the germline V gene are MNHNS and SASEGT. V shed 7 bases and J shed 3 bases, with 7 bases lying between them. This chain's CDR3 is CASKRNYNEQFF. DNA for the CDR3: TGTGCCAGCAAGAGAAACTACAATGAGCAGTTCTTC.

The chain employs TRBV6-5 and TRBJ2-1, with D possibly TRBD1 on 6 matching bases. The CDR3 runs to 14 residues. The V gene lost 2 bases and the J gene lost 5 bases, with 10 bases spanning the gap. Per the germline V gene, CDR1 is MNHEY and CDR2 is SVGAGI. The CDR3 bases are TGTGCCAGCAGTTACGGGGGCGCAGACAATGAGCAGTTCTTC. It codes for CASSYGGADNEQFF.

The chain recombines TRBV5-6 with TRBJ2-3; 7 bases are a match to TRBD1. The CDR3 loop spans 15 amino acids. CDR1 is SGHDT and CDR2 is YYEEEE in the germline V gene. The V gene end was trimmed by 3 bases and the J gene end by 3 bases; junction bases not matched to a gene: 7. CDR3 region: CASSSWTGRTDTQYF. CDR3 DNA sequence: TGTGCCAGCAGCTCGTGGACAGGTAGGACAGATACGCAGTATTTT. Complete variable domain (other parts from reference TRBV5-6 and TRBJ2-3): DAGVTQSPTHLIKTRGQQVTLRCSPKSGHDTVSWYQQALGQGPQFIFQYYEEEERQRGNFPDRFSGHQFPNYSSELNVNALLLGDSALYLCASSSWTGRTDTQYFGPGTRLTVL.

The J gene is TRBJ2-3, the V gene TRBV5-1; 14 bases align to TRBD2. Germline V gene sequence: CDR1 SGHRS, CDR2 YFSETQ. The CDR3 length is 16 residues. With V trimmed by 3 bases and J by 3 bases, 3 bases remained unmatched. This CDR3 reads CASSWGTSGGTDTQYF. Written as DNA, the CDR3 is TGCGCCAGCAGCTGGGGGACTAGCGGGGGAACAGATACGCAGTATTTT.

This chain uses TRBV4-2 with TRBJ2-1, with TRBD2 matching 7 bases. This CDR3 region has 16 residues. Losses at the gene ends were 0 bases for V and 5 bases for J; bases not matched to a gene: 7. CDR1 and CDR2 (germline): LGHNA, YNFKEQ. CDR3 in amino acids: CASSQEGGSLDNEQFF. The CDR3 nucleotides are TGTGCCAGCAGCCAAGAGGGGGGGTCCCTTGACAATGAGCAGTTCTTC.

CDR3 amino acids: CSVRTGAVEKLFF. The CDR3 nucleotides are TGCAGCGTGAGGACAGGGGCGGTTGAAAAACTGTTTTTT. The V and J genes are TRBV29-1 and TRBJ1-4; 9 positions agree with TRBD1. Germline V lookup: CDR1 SQVTM, CDR2 ANQGSEA. CDR3 length: 13 residues. The V and J ends lost 6 bases and 7 bases, in that order; junction bases with no gene match: 6.

The chain combines TRBV5-1 with TRBJ1-6; perhaps TRBD1 as D (6 bases). CDR3 size: 16 residues. Germline CDR1 SGHRS, CDR2 YFSETQ. Trimming took 0 bases from V and 7 from J, leaving 14 bases between them. As DNA, the CDR3 is TGCGCCAGCAGCTTGGCCGGAGATGACAGGAATTCACCCCTCCACTTT. It translates to CASSLAGDDRNSPLHF.

The V gene is TRBV7-9, the J gene TRBJ1-4; no reliable D call. The CDR3 has 13 residues. V was clipped by 4 bases and J by 7 bases, with 10 bases between them. Germline V gene data show CDR1 as SEHNR and CDR2 as FQNEAQ (reference sequence). CDR3 nucleotides: TGTGCCAGCAGCTCAGATTATGGTGAAAAACTGTTTTTT. Its protein product is CASSSDYGEKLFF.

The rearrangement uses TRBV6-6 and TRBJ2-6; no clear D. V shed 4 bases and J shed 12 bases, with 19 bases lying between them. Germline CDR1 reads MNHNY; CDR2 reads SVGAGI (reference sequence). This CDR3 spans 15 amino acids. The CDR3 loop is CASSFPLGSKSVLTF. DNA of the CDR3: TGTGCCAGCAGTTTCCCCCTCGGGTCCAAGTCCGTCCTGACTTTC.

V usage is TRBV19 and J usage is TRBJ2-7; TRBD1 matches at 9 bases. This CDR3 comprises 15 residues. CDR1 is LNHDA and CDR2 is SQIVND in the germline V gene (reference sequence). With 5 bases clipped from V and 0 bases from J, the junction kept 5 bases outside the gene matches. The CDR3 sequence is CASSVGQGSSYEQYF. CDR3 nucleotides: TGTGCCAGTAGTGTGGGACAGGGTAGCTCCTACGAGCAGTACTTC.